The sequence of this TCR beta chain was determined in a study of cytomegalovirus exposure and HLA in healthy donors. Study findings and constraints: The classifier reportedly diagnosed cytomegalovirus status with high specificity and sensitivity. It was in a later analysis that TCR association rates were seen to vary by HLA locus, highest for DRB1 and lowest for HLA-C. Researchers reported that three CMV-associated chains were confirmed in vitro as CMV antigen-specific. Most CMV-associated TCR beta chains were later found to appear HLA-restricted.

V shed 5 bases and J 8 bases; nucleotides not matched to a gene: 8. Germline loops: CDR1 SGHTA, CDR2 FQGTGA. This CDR3 has 14 residues. PCR used 60 Vbeta primers and 13 Jbeta primers. Some clones are missing from TCRdb's copy, which holds only in-frame ones; the method was immunoSEQ multiplex PCR. The sample has 170,000 or so clones; about 82% are singletons. In regard to this clone: Its antigen remains unidentified.

This TCR came from a woman aged 50 to 60 in good health and CMV-seropositive. The genes are TRBV7-3 and TRBJ2-1, with TRBD1 identical over 8 bases. The sequenced sample consisted of PBMCs. CDR3 region: CASSPSGQGDEQFF. The CDR3 DNA reads TGTGCCAGCAGCCCTTCCGGACAGGGCGATGAGCAGTTCTTC.